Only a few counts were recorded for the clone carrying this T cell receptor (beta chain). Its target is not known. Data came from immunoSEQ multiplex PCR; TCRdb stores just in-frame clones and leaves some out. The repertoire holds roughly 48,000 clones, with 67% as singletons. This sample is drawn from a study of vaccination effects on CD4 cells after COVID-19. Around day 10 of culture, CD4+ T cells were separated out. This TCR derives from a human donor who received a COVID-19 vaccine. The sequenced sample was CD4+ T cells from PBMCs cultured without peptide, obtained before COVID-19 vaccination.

This chain's CDR3 is CASSQAGGSQPQHF. The CDR3 DNA sequence: TGTGCCAGCAGCCAAGCAGGGGGCAGCCAGCCCCAGCATTTT. This chain uses TRBV3-1 (or the pseudogene TRBV3-2) with TRBJ1-5; 8 nucleotides agree with TRBD1. Germline-derived CDR1 and CDR2 are LGHDT and YNNKEL (reference sequence). CDR3 size: 14 residues. V shed 1 base, J shed 7 bases, and the junction held 3 bases outside the gene matches.